This T cell receptor (beta chain) emerged from a study of shared T cell receptors in the human thymus. The ends lost 6 bases at V and 5 bases at J; junction bases unmatched: 7. This CDR3 contains 14 residues. Germline lookup yields CDR1 MNHEY and CDR2 SVGAGI. TCRdb's copy holds only in-frame clones and misses some; the assay was immunoSEQ multiplex PCR. The table includes 700,000 or so clones, around 85% detected once. This sample also appeared in a second study, on human thymus T cells. That report adds: Thymic resections from corrective heart surgery supplied the tissue. An apparent bias in V and J gene usage was seen in thymic and blood repertoires.

The specimen was thymocytes. The source of this sequence is a girl younger than two with a congenital heart defect. The chain employs TRBV6-5 and TRBJ1-5; 7 nucleotides match TRBD1. The CDR3 bases are TGTGCCAGCAGCCCCCGACAGGGCGATCAGCCCCAGCATTTT. Translation gives CASSPRQGDQPQHF.